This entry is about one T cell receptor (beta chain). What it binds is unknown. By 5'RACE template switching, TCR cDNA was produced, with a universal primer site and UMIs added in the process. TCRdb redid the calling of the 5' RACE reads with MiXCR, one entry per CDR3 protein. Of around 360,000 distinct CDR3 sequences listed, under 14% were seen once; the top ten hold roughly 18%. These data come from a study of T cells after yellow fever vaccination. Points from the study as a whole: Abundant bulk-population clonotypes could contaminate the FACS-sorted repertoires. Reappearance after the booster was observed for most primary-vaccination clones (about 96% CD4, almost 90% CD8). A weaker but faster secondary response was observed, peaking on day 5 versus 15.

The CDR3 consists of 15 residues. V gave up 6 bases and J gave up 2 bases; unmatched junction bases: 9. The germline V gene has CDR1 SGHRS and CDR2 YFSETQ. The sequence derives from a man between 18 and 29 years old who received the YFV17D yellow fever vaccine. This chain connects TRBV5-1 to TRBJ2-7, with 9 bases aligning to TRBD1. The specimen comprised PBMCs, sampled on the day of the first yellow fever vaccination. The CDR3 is CASTGGTGIPYEQYF. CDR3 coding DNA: TGCGCCAGCACTGGCGGGACAGGGATCCCCTACGAGCAGTACTTC.